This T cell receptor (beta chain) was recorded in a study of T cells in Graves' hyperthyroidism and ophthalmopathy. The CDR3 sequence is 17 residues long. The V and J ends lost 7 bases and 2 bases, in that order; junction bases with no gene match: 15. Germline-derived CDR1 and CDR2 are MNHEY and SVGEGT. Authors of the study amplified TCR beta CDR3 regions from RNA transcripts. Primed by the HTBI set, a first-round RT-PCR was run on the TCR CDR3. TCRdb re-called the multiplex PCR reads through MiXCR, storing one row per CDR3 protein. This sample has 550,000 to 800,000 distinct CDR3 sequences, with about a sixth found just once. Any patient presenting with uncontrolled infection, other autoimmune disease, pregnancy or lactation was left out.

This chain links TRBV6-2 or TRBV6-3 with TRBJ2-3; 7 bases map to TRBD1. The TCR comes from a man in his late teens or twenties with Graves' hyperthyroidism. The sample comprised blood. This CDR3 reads CASTTIPGTAYTDTQYF. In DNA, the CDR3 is TGTGCCAGCACCACCATCCCCGGGACAGCTTACACAGATACGCAGTATTTT.